One T cell receptor beta chain is described in this entry. The target antigen is unknown. The data stem from a study of graft-versus-host responses after intestinal transplantation. Study-level information: Multivisceral, liver-intestinal, or isolated intestinal grafts were transplanted into recipients. For approximately three years after anti-thymocyte globulin induction, all recipients took tacrolimus and steroids.

TCRdb keeps only in-frame clones here, not all; method: immunoSEQ multiplex PCR. Counted here are under 150,000 clones, just over 90% occurring once; the ten biggest clones make up roughly 0.16%. Regarding the study as a whole: Recipient marrow harbored GvH clones, some of which surfaced first in ileum or blood. HvG clone declines early post-transplant were associated with peak circulating GvH levels.

Germline V gene sequence: CDR1 SGHRS, CDR2 YFSETQ. The junction had 5 bases not matched to a gene; V was cut back by 1 base and J by 2 bases. The length of the CDR3 is 17 residues. The clonotype originates from a human donor who received an intestinal transplant. The chain links TRBV5-1 to TRBJ2-3; 12 bases are a match to TRBD2. This sample comprised unstimulated CD4+ T cells sorted from spleen or lymph node cells, obtained before intestinal transplant. The DNA of the CDR3 is TGCGCCAGCAGCTTGCAAACTAGCGGGGGGCCCACAGATACGCAGTATTTT. Protein product: CASSLQTSGGPTDTQYF.